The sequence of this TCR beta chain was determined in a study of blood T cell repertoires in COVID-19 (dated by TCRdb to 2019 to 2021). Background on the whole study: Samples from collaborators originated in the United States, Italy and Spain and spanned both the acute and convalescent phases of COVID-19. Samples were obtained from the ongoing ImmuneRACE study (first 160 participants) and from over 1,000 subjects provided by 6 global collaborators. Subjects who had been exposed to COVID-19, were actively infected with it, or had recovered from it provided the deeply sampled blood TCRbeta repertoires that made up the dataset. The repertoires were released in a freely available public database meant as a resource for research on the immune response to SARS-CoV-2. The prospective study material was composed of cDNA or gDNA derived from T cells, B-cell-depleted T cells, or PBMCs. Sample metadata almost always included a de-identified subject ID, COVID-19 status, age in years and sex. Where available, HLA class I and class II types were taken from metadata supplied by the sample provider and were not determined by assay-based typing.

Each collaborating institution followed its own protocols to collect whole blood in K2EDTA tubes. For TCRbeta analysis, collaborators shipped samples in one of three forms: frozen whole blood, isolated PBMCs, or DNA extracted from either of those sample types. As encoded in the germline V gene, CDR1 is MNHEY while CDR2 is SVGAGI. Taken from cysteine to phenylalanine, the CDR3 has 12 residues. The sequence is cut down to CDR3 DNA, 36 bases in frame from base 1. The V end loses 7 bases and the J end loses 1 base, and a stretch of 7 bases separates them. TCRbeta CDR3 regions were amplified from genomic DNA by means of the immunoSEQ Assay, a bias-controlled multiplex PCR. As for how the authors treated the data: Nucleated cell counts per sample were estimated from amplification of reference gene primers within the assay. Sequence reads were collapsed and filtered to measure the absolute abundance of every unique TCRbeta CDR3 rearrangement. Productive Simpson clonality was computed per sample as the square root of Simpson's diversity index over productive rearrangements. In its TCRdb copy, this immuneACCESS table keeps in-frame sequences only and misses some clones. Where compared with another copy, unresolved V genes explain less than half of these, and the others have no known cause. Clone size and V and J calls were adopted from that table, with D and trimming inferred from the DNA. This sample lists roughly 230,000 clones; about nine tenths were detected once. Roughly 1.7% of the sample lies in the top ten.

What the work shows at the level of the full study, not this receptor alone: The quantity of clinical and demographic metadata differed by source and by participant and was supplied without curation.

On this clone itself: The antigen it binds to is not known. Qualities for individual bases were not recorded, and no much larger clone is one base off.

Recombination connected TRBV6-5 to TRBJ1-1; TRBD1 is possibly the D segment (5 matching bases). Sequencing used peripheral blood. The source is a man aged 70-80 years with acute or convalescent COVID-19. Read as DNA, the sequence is TGTGCCAGCAAAACAGGGAACACTGAAGCTTTCTTT. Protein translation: CASKTGNTEAFF.